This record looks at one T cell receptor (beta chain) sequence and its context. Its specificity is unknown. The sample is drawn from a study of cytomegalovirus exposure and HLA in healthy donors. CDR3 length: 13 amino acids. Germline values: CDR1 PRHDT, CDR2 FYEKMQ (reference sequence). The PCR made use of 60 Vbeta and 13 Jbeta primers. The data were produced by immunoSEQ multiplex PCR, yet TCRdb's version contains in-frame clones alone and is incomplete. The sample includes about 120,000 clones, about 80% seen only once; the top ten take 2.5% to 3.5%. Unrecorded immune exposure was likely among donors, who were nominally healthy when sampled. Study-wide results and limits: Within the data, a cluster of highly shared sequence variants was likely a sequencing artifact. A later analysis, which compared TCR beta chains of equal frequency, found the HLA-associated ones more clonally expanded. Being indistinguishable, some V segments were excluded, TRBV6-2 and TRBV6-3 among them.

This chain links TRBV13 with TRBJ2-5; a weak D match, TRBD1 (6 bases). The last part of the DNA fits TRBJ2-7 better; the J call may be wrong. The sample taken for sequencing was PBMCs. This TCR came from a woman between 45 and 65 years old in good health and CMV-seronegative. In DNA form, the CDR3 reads TGTGCCAGCAGCCGTGACAGGTCCTACGAGCAGTACTTC. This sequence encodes CASSRDRSYEQYF.